Detailed here is one T cell receptor beta chain. Its antigen remains undetermined. Base qualities are not recorded, but no much larger clone differs from it by a single base. Libraries were built with the immunoSEQ multiplex PCR assay. For the multiplex PCR, a mixture combining 60 forward primers for TCR Vbeta segments and 13 reverse primers for TCR Jbeta segments was used. A multiplex PCR assay on genomic DNA amplified the CDR3 region of rearranged TCR beta genes. On the Illumina HiSeq System, the amplified TCR beta libraries were sequenced as 87-base-pair reads. The study's own analysis went as follows. Across the roughly 670 repertoires, a later analysis counted some 81 million unique TCR beta chains, around 11 million of which were shared by at least two donors. To remove PCR and sequencing errors, raw reads were error-corrected and collapsed into unique sequences using a nearest-neighbor algorithm that merged closely related sequences. CDR3 sequences were aligned to IMGT reference sequences to assign V, D and J gene segments. For a sequence to be retained, a match of at least six nucleotides to both a V gene segment and a J gene segment was required. Rearrangements were called productive when the CDR3 lacked stop codons and stayed in frame with V and J; all others were non-productive. CDR3 was defined by IMGT convention, running from the second conserved V-encoded cysteine to the conserved J-encoded phenylalanine. The earlier analysis of about 530 of the donors excluded any sequence lacking an unambiguous match to a single V gene segment. In an earlier analysis of 500 to 750 of the donors, V segments were called functional above 56.7% productive rearrangements and were called segregating when the between-donor standard deviation exceeded 5%. A statistical classification framework was developed to diagnose cytomegalovirus status using the catalog of TCR beta chain sequences. In a later analysis, TCR nucleotide sequences were compared against IMGT/GENE-DB human TR gene sequences so that V and J genes could be assigned. Using the TCRdist pipeline, a later analysis assigned CDR3 sequences along with most-parsimonious VDJ recombination scenarios. In a later analysis, each TCR beta chain was defined by its CDR3 amino acid sequence together with its V-gene family, and reads without a unique V-gene family were excluded. In a later analysis, 450 to 600 highly shared, low-generation-probability nucleotide sequences were removed to address suspected cross-contamination and a sequencing artifact. In a later analysis, a clonal expansion index for each public chain was calculated from normalized within-repertoire ranks of inferred template counts. In a later analysis, generation probabilities were computed using a VDJ recombination model fitted to out-of-frame rearrangements, and the results were checked against IGoR. Hypergeometric tests were used in a later analysis to score TCR-TCR, TCR-HLA and TCR-CMV co-occurrence, with a repertoire-size bias correction applied to the TCR pairs. In a later analysis, false discovery rates were estimated by permuting HLA or CMV assignments 20 times. In a later analysis, co-occurring TCRs were grouped using DBSCAN, with TCRdist sequence similarity added in when clustering inside HLA-allele-positive subsets. Repertoires with fewer than 30,000 or more than 120,000 public chains, plus five repertoires with anomalous nucleotide sharing, were excluded from co-occurrence clustering. TCRdb holds this immuneACCESS table with in-frame rearrangements only. Some clones are missing; in checked studies, unresolved V genes explain under half, and the rest has no known cause. That table is the source of V, J and clone size, and D and trimming were worked out from the DNA. The table for this sample lists 140,000 to 150,000 clones; around 75% of them were counted only once. The top ten clones comprise approximately 2.9% of the sample.

The CDR3 spans 15 residues, from the cysteine through the phenylalanine. The only DNA kept is the CDR3, 45 bases in frame from the first base. According to the germline V gene, CDR1 reads SNHLY and CDR2 reads FYNNEI. Ends trimmed: V by 6 bases, J by 2 bases; bases unmatched to a gene: 8. The source of the sample is a study of cytomegalovirus exposure and HLA in healthy donors (dated by TCRdb to about 2017). The study in broad terms: According to an earlier analysis of several hundred of the donors, some 180 million T cells yielded some 120 million unique TCR beta sequences and around 280 Gb of sequence data. An early release that covered more than 550 HLA-typed donors contained approximately 300 gigabases of sequencing data and around 85 million unique TCR sequences. Of the approximately 370 genotyped donors, 75% to 85% were placed in the genetic ancestry cluster associated with self-reported Caucasian donors. The study aimed to test whether signatures of past pathogen exposure could be identified by cataloging public T cell receptors. The study used immunosequencing to profile the T cell repertoires of several hundred subjects and linked those repertoires to cytomegalovirus serostatus. In addition to the first cohort of around 670 subjects, a separate validation cohort of 120 different subjects was used. To predict cytomegalovirus infection status, the study brought together high-throughput TCR immunosequencing, statistical association of individual TCRs with disease status, and machine learning. A later analysis re-analyzed previously published TCR beta repertoires from roughly 600 donors and added high-resolution HLA genotyping to study TCR occurrence patterns. In the later analysis, no new phenotypic data were used to find candidate immune exposures; instead, reliance was placed on TCR beta sequences and their occurrence across donors. An earlier analysis of 587 of the donors used high-throughput TCR beta sequencing to judge whether each TCR beta V gene segment behaved as functional or pseudogenic. Donor age, sex, ethnicity and CMV serostatus were compiled alongside the repertoire data. In a later genetic analysis, genome-wide SNP genotypes for about 55% of the 666 donors were used, and that subset was treated as a discovery cohort. All discovery cohort repertoires had been generated on a single sequencing platform. HLA typing included class I and class II loci at four-digit resolution. The number of donors typed differed by locus, with roughly 629-640 for A, B, C, DRB1 and DQB1, roughly 520 for DQA1, approximately 580 for DPA1, and under 490 for DPB1. Five DR-DQ haplotypes were handled as single units for association and clustering because linkage in the cohort was strong. Among about 390 genotyped donors of the cohort, an average of around 240,000 unique TCR beta nucleotide sequences were sequenced per donor, 15% to 20% of them non-productive. The research as a whole found: A group of highly shared sequence variants was considered likely to be a technical artifact of the sequencing pipeline. At a false discovery rate of 0.05, a later analysis linked roughly 17,000 TCR beta sequences to specific HLA alleles. Linkage disequilibrium might explain the correlated functional status among segregating V segments, but an unknown experimental factor could not be ruled out. Presence/absence analyses assumed roughly uniform sequencing depth across donors, an assumption that may not hold. Immune exposure information for the cohort was limited to CMV serostatus. V-gene and J-gene trimming of TCR beta chains was associated with a missense DCLRE1C variant in a later genetic analysis, and the association was replicated in an independent cohort. Because counts were too low, approximately 15 rarely observed V segments, including chromosome 9 orphons, were excluded from the earlier analysis of 500 to 700 of the donors. A later analysis found that most CMV-associated TCR beta chains appeared HLA-restricted, with HLA associations seemingly driven largely by CMV exposure. In a later analysis, TCR association rates were found to vary across HLA loci, with the most associated TCRs seen for DRB1 alleles and the fewest for HLA-C alleles. A later analysis found that HLA-associated TCR beta chains were more clonally expanded and had lower generation probabilities than equally common non-associated chains. Cytomegalovirus status was reported to be diagnosed by the classifier with high specificity and sensitivity in both the original and validation cohorts. According to the authors, the approach could potentially be generalized to other disease states and immunological phenotypes. A further reported finding was that TCR beta sequences accurately predicted the HLA-A and HLA-B alleles for most subjects in the first cohort. Several of the top co-occurrence clusters appeared to be linked to parvovirus B19, influenza, CMV and Epstein-Barr virus, according to a later analysis. Most TCR sequences were seen in very few donors, while some public TCRs were found in many individuals. An earlier analysis of several hundred of the donors showed that most TCR beta V segments appeared in productive rearrangements either about 87% or about 30% of the time, which broadly matched IMGT annotations. The study listed approximately 160 TCR beta chains as associated with cytomegalovirus. Compared with the roughly 670-donor mean, donors in an Asian-associated ancestry cluster had fewer N-insertions in productive TCRs, according to a later genetic analysis. In vitro tests confirmed that three of the cytomegalovirus-associated TCR beta chains recognize cytomegalovirus antigens. Because HLA typing was unavailable for some donors at each locus, only the typed subset was used in association tests. The 87-base-pair reads could not distinguish some IMGT-functional V segments, including TRBV6-2 and TRBV6-3, so those segments were excluded. When HLA alleles, especially DR and DQ, strongly co-occurred, TCR associations were difficult to assign to individual alleles. In this cohort, only TCR beta chains were sequenced, and detectable features were limited by the absence of alpha or paired-chain data.

The cohort consisted of approximately 690 healthy bone marrow donors. Cohort members were all nominally healthy when sampled, although unrecorded immune exposures were likely present. The donor tested CMV seronegative and was one of the 352 seronegative cohort members. A peripheral blood sample was provided by each donor, and peripheral blood mononuclear cells were used for TCR beta sequencing. The Qiagen DNeasy Blood Extraction Kit was used to extract genomic DNA from the blood cell samples. The sequence joins TRBV2 to TRBJ2-7; the junction holds 9 bases that match TRBD1. The origin of this receptor is a woman aged 25 to 39 in good health and CMV-seronegative. Sequences were obtained from PBMCs. The nucleotide sequence reads TGTGCCAGCAGCTCGGGACAGGGCTATACCTACGAGCAGTACTTC. Its protein is CASSSGQGYTYEQYF.